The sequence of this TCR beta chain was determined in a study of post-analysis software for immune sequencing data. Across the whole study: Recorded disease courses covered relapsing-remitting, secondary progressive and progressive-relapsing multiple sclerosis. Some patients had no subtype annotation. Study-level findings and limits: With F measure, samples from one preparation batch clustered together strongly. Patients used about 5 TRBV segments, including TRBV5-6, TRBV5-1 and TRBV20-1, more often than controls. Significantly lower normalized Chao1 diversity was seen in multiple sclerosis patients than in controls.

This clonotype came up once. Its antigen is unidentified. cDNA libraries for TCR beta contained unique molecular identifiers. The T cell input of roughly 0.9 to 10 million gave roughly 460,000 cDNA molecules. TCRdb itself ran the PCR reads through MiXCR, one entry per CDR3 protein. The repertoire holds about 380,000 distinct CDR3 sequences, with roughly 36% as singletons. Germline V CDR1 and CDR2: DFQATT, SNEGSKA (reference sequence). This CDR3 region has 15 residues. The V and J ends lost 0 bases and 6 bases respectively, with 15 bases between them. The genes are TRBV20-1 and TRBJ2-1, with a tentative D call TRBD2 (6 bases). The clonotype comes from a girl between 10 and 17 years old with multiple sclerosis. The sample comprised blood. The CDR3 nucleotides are TGCAGTGCTAGAGAACCAGTGGCGGGGCGCAATGAGCAGTTCTTC. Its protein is CSAREPVAGRNEQFF.